The 16 T cell receptor beta chains below come from one sample, sequenced in a study of T cell responses to AZD1222 COVID-19 vaccine. TCRdb's table, derived via immunoSEQ multiplex PCR, lists solely in-frame clones and lacks some. The sample records 150,000 to 200,000 clones, 90% to 95% being singletons. Sequenced material: peripheral blood, taken 28 days after the second AZD1222 dose. The receptors shown here come from an adult who received the AZD1222 COVID-19 vaccine.

This clone was detected once. The V and J genes are TRBV28 and TRBJ1-1, with 8 nucleotides matching TRBD1. Germline CDR1 is MDHEN and CDR2 is SYDVKM. V trimming: 5 bases; J trimming: 2 bases; junction bases outside the gene matches: 16. The CDR3 is 18 residues long. CDR3 sequence: CASSPVLMTGEGNTEAFF. The CDR3 region has the DNA TGTGCCAGCAGTCCAGTCCTCATGACAGGGGAGGGAAACACTGAAGCTTTCTTT.

CDR3 in DNA: TGTGCCAGCAGCTTAGACAGGGGGAACTATGGCTACACCTTC. Translating gives CASSLDRGNYGYTF. The V gene is TRBV7-2, the J gene TRBJ1-2; TRBD1 aligns across 8 bases. Germline CDR1 SGHTA, CDR2 FQGNSA. This CDR3 has 14 amino acids. Trimming removed 1 base from V and 2 bases from J; junction bases left unmatched: 0.

The chain joins TRBV5-4 to TRBJ1-2; no clear D gene. The germline gives CDR1 SGHNT, CDR2 YYREEE (reference sequence). With 2 bases removed from V and 8 bases from J, the gap between germline ends came to 13 bases. The CDR3 contains 13 residues. The DNA for the CDR3 is TGTGCCAGCAGCTTAGGCTTCCTCAGCGGCTACACCTTC. Translated, it gives CASSLGFLSGYTF.

The chain recombines TRBV10-2 with TRBJ2-1, with 10 bases aligning to TRBD2. Germline V gives CDR1 WSHSY, CDR2 SAAADI. With 7 bases clipped from V and 6 bases from J, the junction kept 6 bases outside the gene matches. CDR3 length: 14 residues. The CDR3 is CASKLAGLLNEQFF. CDR3 DNA sequence: TGCGCCAGCAAACTAGCGGGGCTCCTCAATGAGCAGTTCTTC.

V and J are TRBV12-3 or TRBV12-4 and TRBJ1-2; the D gene is possibly TRBD1 (5 bases). Trimming removed 6 bases from V and 2 bases from J, with 7 bases in between. This CDR3 comprises 12 residues. DNA of the CDR3: TGTGCCAGCAGGGGGGGAAACTATGGCTACACCTTC. Encoded protein: CASRGGNYGYTF.

This rearrangement joins TRBV7-2 to TRBJ1-2, with 9 nucleotides matching TRBD1. Germline V gene sequence: CDR1 SGHTA, CDR2 FQGNSA. The CDR3 is 12 residues long. With 6 bases clipped from V and 8 bases from J, the junction kept 4 bases outside the gene matches. The CDR3 spells CASRQGAWGYTF. CDR3 nucleotides: TGTGCCAGCAGACAGGGGGCGTGGGGCTACACCTTC.

V and J are TRBV10-3 and TRBJ2-1; D is unresolved. V was shortened by 7 bases and J by 5 bases, with 9 bases between the two germline ends. Per the germline V gene, CDR1 is ENHRY and CDR2 is SYGVKD. The CDR3 has 12 amino acids. The CDR3 DNA follows: TGTGCCATCAAAGACTCAAACAATGAGCAGTTCTTC. Translation gives CAIKDSNNEQFF.

The rearrangement joins TRBV7-2 to TRBJ1-5; 9 bases are a match to TRBD1. Germline V gene data show CDR1 as SGHTA and CDR2 as FQGNSA. The CDR3 totals 15 residues. V dropped 10 bases and J dropped 2; count of bases not matched to a gene: 9. CDR3 sequence reads: CATRAGQGGNQPQHF. CDR3 nucleotide sequence: TGTGCCACTCGGGCGGGACAGGGCGGCAATCAGCCCCAGCATTTT.

The chain links TRBV11-2 to TRBJ1-2; TRBD1 agrees at 7 bases. This CDR3 comprises 14 residues. V dropped 4 bases and J dropped 4; count of bases not matched to a gene: 6. From germline, CDR1 is SGHAT and CDR2 FQNNGV. The CDR3: CASSSPGGTYGYTF. The CDR3 bases are TGTGCCAGCAGCTCCCCAGGGGGGACCTATGGCTACACCTTC.

V and J are TRBV30 and TRBJ1-3; D remains unclear. V was clipped by 2 bases and J by 0 bases, with 8 bases between them. Germline V gene lookup returns CDR1 GTSNPN and CDR2 SVGIG (reference sequence). The CDR3 consists of 14 residues. The CDR3 DNA reads TGTGCCTGGAGTCTCCAGTTCTCTGGAAACACCATATATTTT. Protein: CAWSLQFSGNTIYF.

The V gene is TRBV19, the J gene TRBJ2-2; 13 bases are a match to TRBD2. The germline V gene has CDR1 LNHDA and CDR2 SQIVND (reference sequence). Losses at the gene ends were 7 bases for V and 4 bases for J; bases not matched to a gene: 9. The length of the CDR3 is 17 residues. CDR3 protein: CASTRAGTSGTTGELFF. The CDR3 DNA follows: TGTGCCAGTACGCGTGCCGGGACTAGCGGGACCACCGGGGAGCTGTTTTTT.

The chain uses TRBV4-3 and TRBJ2-2; TRBD1 matches 12 bases. With V trimmed by 4 bases and J by 6 bases, 3 bases remained unmatched. This CDR3 region has 15 residues. CDR1 and CDR2 from the germline V gene are LGHNA and YSLEER. The CDR3 sequence: CASSPRDRGPGELFF. CDR3 nucleotides: TGCGCCAGCAGCCCCCGGGACAGGGGGCCCGGGGAGCTGTTTTTT.

The chain joins TRBV6-1 to TRBJ1-1; 8 nucleotides agree with TRBD1. CDR3 size: 15 residues. J gave up 0 bases and V 3 bases, and 3 bases lay outside the gene matches. From germline, CDR1 is MNHNS and CDR2 SASEGT. CDR3 DNA sequence: TGTGCCAGCAGTGACAGGGGGCCGGTGAACACTGAAGCTTTCTTT. It is translated as CASSDRGPVNTEAFF.

This clone was observed once. V and J are TRBV7-9 and TRBJ1-1; the D gene is possibly TRBD1 (5 bases). This CDR3 has 16 residues. V was cut by 6 bases and J by 0 bases, with 17 bases left in between. CDR1 and CDR2 (germline): SEHNR, FQNEAQ (reference sequence). This chain's CDR3 is CASSSFAGPVNTEAFF. The CDR3 DNA reads as TGTGCCAGCAGTTCCTTTGCGGGACCCGTGAACACTGAAGCTTTCTTT.

V usage is TRBV4-1 and J usage is TRBJ2-7; no clear D. V lost 1 base and J lost 4, with 11 bases in between. CDR1 and CDR2 (germline): MGHRA, YSYEKL. CDR3 length: 14 amino acids. The CDR3 coding sequence is TGCGCCAGCAGCCAAGGGAGCTTCGATTACGAGCAGTACTTC. Amino acid sequence: CASSQGSFDYEQYF.

The table lists this clone with a count of one. V and J are TRBV10-3 and TRBJ1-1, with D unclear. This CDR3 is built from 13 residues. The V end was cut by 7 bases, the J end by 2 bases, with 11 bases between. Germline V CDR1 and CDR2: ENHRY, SYGVKD. The CDR3 sequence is CAITRDTNTEAFF. The CDR3 DNA sequence: TGTGCCATCACCCGGGATACCAACACTGAAGCTTTCTTT.